In its sample, the clone carrying this TCR gamma chain ranks as hyperexpanded. Its antigen is not known. This record comes from a study of gammadelta T cells in human blood. Study-level findings and limits: Right after birth, innate γδ T cells reportedly expanded polyclonally after microbial exposure.

TCRdb re-analyzed the RT-PCR reads via CATT. The profile covers approximately 210 gamma-chain clones, with 6% to 7.5% appearing a single time and 35% to 50% taken by the ten largest. CDR1 is GITISATS and CDR2 is ISYDGTV in the germline V gene (reference sequence). Trimming took 4 bases from V and 8 from J; bases not matched to a gene: 2. This CDR3 has 10 amino acids. The source of this sequence is a human donor. What was sequenced was Vgamma9Vdelta2 gamma-delta T cells from infant blood. V gene TRGV9 combines with J gene TRGJ1 or TRGJ2. The CDR3 region is CALWEDKKLF. The CDR3 coding sequence is TGTGCCTTGTGGGAAGATAAGAAACTCTTT.